This T cell receptor (beta chain) was recovered during a study of tissue T cells after allogeneic stem cell transplantation. Time point specified: mouse harvest day 7 after allogeneic transplant. Each mouse received 10^7 T-cell-depleted marrow cells plus 10^6 splenic CD5+ T cells by tail vein. This mouse GVHD model was MHC-mismatched B6 to BALB/c, profiled day 7 or 14. Findings and caveats of the study: Anatomically similar tissues had similar TCR repertoires within each patient. Blood and spleen captured only part of the tissue TCR repertoire.

The germline V gene has CDR1 NSHNY and CDR2 SYGAGN. The trim removed 5 bases at V and 2 bases at J, leaving 4 bases unmatched. This CDR3 region has 14 residues. Remarks on this clone: What it recognizes is unknown. The gene names here belong to mouse. The read ends 1 residue shy of where the CDR3 ends; the end is completed using the germline J gene.

Assay: immunoSEQ multiplex PCR; the TCRdb copy retains only in-frame clones and omits some. The sample includes several thousand clones, roughly half of them seen just once. The chain couples TRBV13-1 to TRBJ1-3, with TRBD1 matching over 7 bases. The sample consisted of gut tissue. The TCR sequence derives from a female BALB/c mouse given C57BL/6 T cells with graft-versus-host disease after an allogeneic hematopoietic cell transplant. Partial CDR3 DNA: TGTGCCAGCAGCCCTCAGGGGGCTGGAAATACGCTCTAT. Translated: CASSPQGAGNTLY. The CDR3 as a whole reads CASSPQGAGNTLYF.